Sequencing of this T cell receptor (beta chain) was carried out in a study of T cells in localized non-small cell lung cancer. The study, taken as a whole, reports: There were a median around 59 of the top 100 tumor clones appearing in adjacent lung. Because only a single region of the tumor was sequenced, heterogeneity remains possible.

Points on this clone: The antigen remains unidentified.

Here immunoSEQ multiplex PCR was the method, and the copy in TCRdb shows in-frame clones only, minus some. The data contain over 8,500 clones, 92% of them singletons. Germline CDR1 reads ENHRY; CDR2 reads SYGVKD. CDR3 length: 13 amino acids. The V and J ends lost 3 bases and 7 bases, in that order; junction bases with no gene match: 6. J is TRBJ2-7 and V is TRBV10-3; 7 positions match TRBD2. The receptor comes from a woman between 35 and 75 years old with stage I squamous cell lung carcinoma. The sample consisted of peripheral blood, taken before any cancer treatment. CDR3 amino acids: CAISEAAGEEQYF. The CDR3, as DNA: TGTGCCATCAGTGAAGCGGCGGGGGAGGAGCAGTACTTC.